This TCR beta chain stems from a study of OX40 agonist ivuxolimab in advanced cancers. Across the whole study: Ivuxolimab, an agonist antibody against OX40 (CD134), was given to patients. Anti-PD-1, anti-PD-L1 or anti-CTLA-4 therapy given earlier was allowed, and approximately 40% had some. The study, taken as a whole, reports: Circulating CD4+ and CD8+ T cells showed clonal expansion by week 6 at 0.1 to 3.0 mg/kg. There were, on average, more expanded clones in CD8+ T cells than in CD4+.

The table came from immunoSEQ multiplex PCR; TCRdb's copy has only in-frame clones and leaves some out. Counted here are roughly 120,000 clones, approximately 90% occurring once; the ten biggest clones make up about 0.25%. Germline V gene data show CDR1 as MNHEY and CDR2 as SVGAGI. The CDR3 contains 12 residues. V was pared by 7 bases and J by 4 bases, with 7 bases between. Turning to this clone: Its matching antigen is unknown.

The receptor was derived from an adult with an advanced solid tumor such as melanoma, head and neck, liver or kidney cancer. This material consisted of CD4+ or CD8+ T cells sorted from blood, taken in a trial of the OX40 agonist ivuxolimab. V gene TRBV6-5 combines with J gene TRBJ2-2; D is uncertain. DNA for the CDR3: TGTGCCAGCATGAACCCCACCGGGGAGCTGTTTTTT. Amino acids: CASMNPTGELFF.